This T cell receptor (beta chain) was identified in a study of T cells in tumors after PD-1 blockade. Study summary: Patients received pembrolizumab 200 mg every 3 weeks or cemiplimab 350 mg every 2 weeks. Daily vismodegib 150 mg continued in a subset of anti-PD-1-treated patients. Study conclusions and caveats: About 40% of tumor TCR clonotypes were also found in blood.

Generated by immunoSEQ multiplex PCR, the TCRdb table keeps only in-frame clones and is missing some. Found here are tens of thousands of clones, approximately 70% of them singletons; the top ten hold under 40%. This clone was found many times. The antigen is not known. The germline gives CDR1 MNHEY, CDR2 SMNVEV (reference sequence). V lost 5 bases and J 4 bases, leaving 14 bases between the germline ends. This CDR3 has 14 residues. The material sequenced was PBMCs, taken after anti-PD-1 treatment. The receptor was derived from a human donor with basal cell carcinoma. The genes are TRBV27 and TRBJ1-1; TRBD1 might be the D (6 bases). The CDR3 nucleotides are TGTGCCAGCAGTACCACAGGGTCTAGCACTGAAGCTTTCTTT. It is translated as CASSTTGSSTEAFF.